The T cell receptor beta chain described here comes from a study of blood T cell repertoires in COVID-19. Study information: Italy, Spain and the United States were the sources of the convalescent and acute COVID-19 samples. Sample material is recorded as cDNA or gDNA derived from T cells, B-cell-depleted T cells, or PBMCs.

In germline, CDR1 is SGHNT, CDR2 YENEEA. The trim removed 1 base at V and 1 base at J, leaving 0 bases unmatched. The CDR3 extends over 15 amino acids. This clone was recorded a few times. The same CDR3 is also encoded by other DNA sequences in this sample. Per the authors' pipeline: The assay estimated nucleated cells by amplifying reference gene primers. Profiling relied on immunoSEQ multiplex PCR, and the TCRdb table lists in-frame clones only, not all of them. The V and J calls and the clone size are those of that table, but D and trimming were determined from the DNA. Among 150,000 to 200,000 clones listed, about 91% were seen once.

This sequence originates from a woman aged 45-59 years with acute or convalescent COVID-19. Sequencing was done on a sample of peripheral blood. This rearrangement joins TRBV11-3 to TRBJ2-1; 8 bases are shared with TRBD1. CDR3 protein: CASSLGTGSYNEQFF. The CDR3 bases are TGTGCCAGCAGCTTAGGGACAGGGTCCTACAATGAGCAGTTCTTC.